The clone carrying this T cell receptor (beta chain) has more than one count but fewer than ten. As yet, its antigen is unknown. These data originate in a study of CD8 T cells in ankylosing spondylitis. Germline CDR1 reads MNHEY; CDR2 reads SVGEGT. Trimming left V 6 bases short and J 12 bases short, with 16 bases between. This CDR3 is 12 amino acids long. Quantitative 5'-RACE with molecular barcodes produced the TCR beta libraries. MiXCR was run by TCRdb on the 5' RACE reads, yielding one entry per CDR3 protein. The table has hundreds of thousands of distinct CDR3 sequences, roughly an eighth seen once; the top ten hold over 6.5%. Overall study findings and caveats: Among TCR beta sequences, a motif of 7 to 9 highly homologous variants appeared characteristic of ankylosing spondylitis blood. Those disease-linked clones were CD8+; they were also relatively rare in peripheral blood. Within matched ankylosing spondylitis synovial fluid, disease-linked clones were reportedly significantly enriched.

The sequence came from a male donor with ankylosing spondylitis. The V call is TRBV6-2 or TRBV6-3, the J call TRBJ2-3; tentatively, D is TRBD1 or TRBD2 (5 bases each). The sample was blood, either unsorted or a sorted T cell fraction (not recorded which). The CDR3, as DNA: TGTGCCAGCAGGACCGGGACCGCCTTTCAGTATTTT. Encoded protein: CASRTGTAFQYF.